This T cell receptor (beta chain) stems from a study of beta chain features in type 1 diabetes (dated 2018 in TCRdb). About the investigation overall: Patients and healthy donors did not differ in mean age, gender distribution, total cell number or subset yield. A total of 85 million to 140 million sorted cells were examined across all samples, and the number of cells per subset was strongly correlated with RNA yield. In the study, TCRB repertoires of sorted circulating CD4+ T cell subsets from recently diagnosed type 1 diabetes patients were compared with those of matched healthy donors. Regulatory and stem cell-like memory subsets were obtained from only 8 patients and roughly eight healthy donors, while naive and central memory subsets were obtained from all 30 or so donors. Study-wide conclusions, independent of this receptor: Sequencing cDNA rather than genomic DNA could over-represent highly expressing activated cells, although activation and CD3 levels did not differ between groups. Shorter templates might be favored by PCR, yet because patient and control samples were amplified and corrected together, any such skew would affect both groups equally. Naive, central memory and regulatory TCRB repertoires appeared to be more similar among patients than among healthy donors. Because the HLA sub-analyses included only small numbers of individuals, any influence of HLA type on TCRB rearrangement was left unresolved. Patients with type 1 diabetes made fewer insertions and deleted more nucleotides at VDJ recombination sites, implying thymic rearrangement abnormalities. In all four CD4+ subsets, TCRB CDR3 length was moderately but significantly shorter in type 1 diabetes patients.

In regard to this clone: Its target antigen remains unknown. Within one base of it there is no much larger clone, and no base qualities were kept.

The High Capacity cDNA Reverse Transcription Kit was used to reverse transcribe all of the isolated RNA, meaning that expressed TCRB transcripts were what got sequenced. Naive, central memory and regulatory T cell samples underwent deep immunoSEQ sequencing, averaging around 3.9 million total reads per sample. Sorted cells were lysed in RLT buffer, and RNA was extracted using DNase-treated RNeasy Micro or Mini kits according to cell number. To prevent cross-contamination, every cell subset was processed on its own, while patient and healthy donor samples were processed together. The immunoSEQ multiplex PCR was used to amplify TCRB sequences from cDNA, yielding 87-bp fragments that span the CDR3 region. Amplicons were sequenced on the Illumina HiSeq platform. For the original study's pipeline: PCR bias was computationally corrected using synthetic template baselines, reads within Hamming distance 2 were collapsed, and singletons that could not be merged were discarded. By aligning reads against IMGT, V, D and J genes, CDR3 length, and insertions or deletions at six rearrangement sites were assigned. Within each subset, clonotype counts were normalized to the number of sorted cells before true diversity and Gini coefficients were calculated with the tcR R package. The overlap coefficient, calculated on TCRB nucleotide sequences, was used to measure repertoire sharing. Out-of-frame TCRB sequences from naive cells were analyzed to stand in for the pre-selection repertoire. TCRdb took this table from immuneACCESS and kept in-frame rearrangements with V and J called. Such tables lack part of the clones; where checked against another copy, unresolved V genes explain under half of the gap, and the rest is unexplained. V and J calls and clone size are given by that table; D and trimming were obtained from the DNA. This sample has 230,000 or so clones in its table, and about a sixth of those were observed once. 0.065% to 0.1% of the sample belongs to the ten largest clones.

A single peripheral blood draw of around 120 mL on average was collected from each donor into heparinised tubes. A BD FACSAria II and a panel including CD45RO, CCR7, CD25, CD127, CD95 and CD27 were used to sort naive, central memory, regulatory and stem cell-like memory CD4+ T cells. Purity was above 95% for every sorted population. PBMCs were isolated immediately by Lymphoprep density gradient centrifugation and stained directly without culture. Samples were stained and sorted in pairs, with one healthy donor and one patient per experiment, so that batch effects were minimized. V has 6 bases trimmed and J has 8 bases trimmed; junction bases matching no gene number 5. The germline V gene (reference sequence) yields GTSNPN for CDR1 and SVGIG for CDR2. CDR3 length: 12 amino acids, cysteine to phenylalanine. Solely the CDR3 DNA is kept, with 36 bases framed from the first base.

Sequences were obtained from naive CD4+ T cells from blood. The cell subset or site tag for this specimen amounts to: true naive CD4+ T cells. The chain links TRBV30 with TRBJ2-1; TRBD1 aligns with 9 central bases. The receptor was isolated from a man under 40 with type 1 diabetes. The CDR3 protein sequence reads: CACSTGGYEQFF. DNA sequence: TGTGCCTGCTCTACAGGGGGCTATGAGCAGTTCTTC.